This TCR beta chain was found in a study of T cell repertoires in cytomegalovirus infection. Study details: Both a matching HLA type and CMV infection were indicated by public TCR beta signatures.

A single record per CDR3 protein comes from TCRdb applying MiXCR to the reads. The table has some 300,000 distinct CDR3 sequences, approximately 13% seen once; the top ten hold around 8.7%. In the case of this clonotype: Its antigen is undetermined. Being one base from a much bigger clone, this may be a read error.

Trimming removed 0 bases at V and 5 bases at J, with 14 bases between. CDR1 SGHDN and CDR2 FVKESK come from the germline V gene. The CDR3 is 15 residues long. Study findings and constraints: Cumulated frequencies of public TCR beta families served to identify carriers of CMV plus the relevant HLA. HLA-C-restricted, CMV-specific TCR beta clonotypes were dominant ex vivo.

This chain connects TRBV14 to TRBJ2-7; the D gene is possibly TRBD2 (6 bases). The TCR was taken from a human donor in good health (CMV status not recorded). Some clones in this sample may be carry-over from other donors' samples. Sequencing input: PBMCs. CDR3 DNA sequence: TGTGCCAGCAGCCAAGAAGATTGGGAGGCCAACGAGCAGTACTTC. Its translation is CASSQEDWEANEQYF.